Sequencing of this TCR beta chain was carried out in a study of human T cells and chemical hapten exposure. Study as a whole: Patients' scalps got diphenylcyclopropenone weekly throughout the approximately 25-week study.

Between the trimmed V and J ends, which lost 4 bases and 1 base, there was a span of 1 base. CDR3 length equals 12 residues. CDR1 MNHEY and CDR2 SVGEGT come from the germline V gene. Time point noted: patch test 3, about 24 weeks after DPC sensitization. Described treatment: therapeutic diphenylcyclopropenone sensitization with weekly scalp DPC. Phlebotomy was performed prior to application of every patch test. Findings and limits, study-wide: Expanded TCRs clustered into significantly more large CDR3 similarity groups than controls, the analysis revealed.

The table lists this clonotype with a few counts. Its antigen remains unknown. Since a much larger clone is just one base distant, this may be a read error. One entry per CDR3 protein results from TCRdb running MiXCR on the RACE reads. The table includes about 120,000 distinct CDR3 sequences, 11% detected once. The specimen comprised whole blood, sampled in connection with sensitization to the hapten diphenylcyclopropenone (DPC). V and J are TRBV6-2 or TRBV6-3 and TRBJ2-2, with D unclear. This TCR was sampled from a woman between 45 and 60 years old with alopecia areata. Some clones in this sample may be carry-over from other donors' samples. CDR3 residues: CASSWNTGELFF. CDR3 coding DNA: TGTGCCAGCAGTTGGAACACCGGGGAGCTGTTTTTT.